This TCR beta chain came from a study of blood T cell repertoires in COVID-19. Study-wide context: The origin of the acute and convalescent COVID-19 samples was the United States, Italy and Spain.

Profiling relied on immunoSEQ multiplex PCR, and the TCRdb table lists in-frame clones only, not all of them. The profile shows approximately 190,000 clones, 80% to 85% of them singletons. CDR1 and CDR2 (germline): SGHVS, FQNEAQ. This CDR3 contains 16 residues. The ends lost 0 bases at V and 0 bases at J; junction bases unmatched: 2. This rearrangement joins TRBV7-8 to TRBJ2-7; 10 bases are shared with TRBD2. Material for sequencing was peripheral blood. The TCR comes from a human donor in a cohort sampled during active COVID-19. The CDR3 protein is CASSLAPSGSSYEQYF. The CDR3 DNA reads TGTGCCAGCAGCTTAGCTCCTAGCGGGAGCTCCTACGAGCAGTACTTC. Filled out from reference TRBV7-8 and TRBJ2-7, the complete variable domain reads GAGVSQSPRYKVAKRGQDVALRCDPISGHVSLFWYQQALGQGPEFLTYFQNEAQLDKSGLPSDRFFAERPEGSVSTLKIQRTQQEDSAVYLCASSLAPSGSSYEQYFGPGTRLTVT.